This TCR beta chain stems from a study of blood T cell repertoires in COVID-19 (TCRdb year 2020). Study-level background: Collaborator samples came from the United States, Italy and Spain and covered acute and convalescent phases of COVID-19. Subjects who had been exposed to COVID-19, were actively infected with it, or had recovered from it provided the deeply sampled blood TCRbeta repertoires that made up the dataset. Where available, HLA class I and class II types were obtained from metadata supplied by the sample provider rather than from assay-based typing. The prospective study material was composed of cDNA or gDNA derived from T cells, B-cell-depleted T cells, or PBMCs. Samples came from the ongoing ImmuneRACE study (first 160 participants) plus 1,254 subjects from 6 global collaborators. The repertoires were made available in a free public database intended to serve as a resource for research on the immune response to SARS-CoV-2. The sample metadata nearly always contained a de-identified subject ID, COVID-19 status, age in years and sex. Study-level results and caveats: How much clinical and demographic metadata was included differed by source and by participant, and the metadata was provided uncurated.

Whole blood was collected in K2EDTA tubes by collaborating institutions according to the institutions' own protocols. For TCRbeta analysis, collaborator samples were shipped as frozen whole blood, as isolated PBMCs, or as DNA extracted from either sample type. The immunoSEQ Assay, a bias-controlled multiplex PCR, was used to amplify TCRbeta CDR3 regions from genomic DNA. On the study's bioinformatics: Nucleated cell counts per sample were estimated from amplification of reference gene primers within the assay. To quantify the absolute abundance of each unique TCRbeta CDR3 rearrangement, sequence reads were collapsed and filtered. For each sample, productive Simpson clonality was calculated as the square root of Simpson's diversity index over productive rearrangements. TCRdb's version of the immuneACCESS table is confined to in-frame rearrangements and falls short of the full clone set. An unresolved V gene accounts for under half of the shortfall where checked; the remainder is of unknown origin. That table furnishes V, J and clone size, whereas the DNA furnished D and trimming. This sample lists around 300,000 clones; approximately 83% were detected once. The ten biggest clones cover approximately 10% of the sample.

CDR3 length: 13 amino acids, cysteine to phenylalanine. Only the CDR3 region is kept as DNA, spanning 39 bases read in frame from base 1. Trimming costs V 4 bases and J 1 base, and their ends lie 8 bases apart. As encoded in the germline V gene, CDR1 is SGHRS while CDR2 is YFSETQ. As concerns this clone: The antigen it binds to is not known. No qualities accompany the bases; no much larger clone lies one base away.

Sequenced sample: peripheral blood. Rearrangement joined TRBV5-1 to TRBJ1-2; the D gene is possibly TRBD1, with 6 bases matching. The clonotype comes from a woman in her 70s with acute or convalescent COVID-19. The nucleotides are TGCGCCAGCAGCCGACAGGATAACTATGGCTACACCTTC. Its product reads: CASSRQDNYGYTF.